These 29 T cell receptor beta chains were all obtained from the same sample, sequenced in a study of response to subunit inactivated influenza vaccine. From the RT-PCR reads, TCRdb called clonotypes with MiXCR, one entry per CDR3 protein. The sample consists of hundreds of thousands of distinct CDR3 sequences, 12% of them appearing once. The sample consisted of non-naive T cells sorted from PBMCs, taken 14 days before vaccination. The source of these receptors is a man aged 45 to 65 who received an inactivated influenza vaccine.

The chain uses TRBV9 and TRBJ1-2; perhaps TRBD1 as D (5 bases). From germline, CDR1 is SGDLS and CDR2 YYNGEE. Trimming removed 0 bases from V and 4 bases from J, with 13 bases in between. This CDR3 is built from 15 residues. CDR3 nucleotides: TGTGCCAGCAGCGTAGGTGTCGGGGCTGGCTATGGCTACACCTTC. Its protein is CASSVGVGAGYGYTF.

This clonotype was picked up many times. The chain combines TRBV5-1 with TRBJ2-5; D not resolved. The CDR3 is 14 amino acids. V was clipped by 0 bases and J by 2 bases, with 8 bases between them. CDR1 and CDR2 from the germline V gene are SGHRS and YFSETQ. The CDR3 reads CASSLEGTQETQYF. In DNA form, the CDR3 reads TGCGCCAGCAGCTTGGAGGGCACTCAAGAGACCCAGTACTTC.

Many counts were recorded for this clonotype. This chain joins TRBV28 and TRBJ1-5; possible D gene TRBD1, 6 bases. The germline V and J ends were trimmed by 4 bases and 3 bases, with 16 bases remaining between them. The length of the CDR3 is 16 residues. The germline CDR1 and CDR2 sequences are MDHEN and SYDVKM. Written as DNA, the CDR3 is TGTGCCAGCAGTTCTCTTACACAGGGTTCCAATCAGCCCCAGCATTTT. It is translated as CASSSLTQGSNQPQHF.

This clonotype was seen ten or more times. The chain links TRBV20-1 to TRBJ2-3, with D hard to call. CDR1 DFQATT and CDR2 SNEGSKA come from the germline V gene (reference sequence). The CDR3 covers 14 residues. Trimming left V 4 bases short and J 2 bases short, with 13 bases between. The CDR3 loop is CSAIKGGYTDTQYF. The DNA for the CDR3 is TGCAGTGCTATCAAGGGCGGTTACACAGATACGCAGTATTTT.

This clonotype turned up a few times. This rearrangement joins TRBV28 to TRBJ2-3, with a tentative D call TRBD1 (8 bases). Germline V lookup: CDR1 MDHEN, CDR2 SYDVKM. This CDR3 region has 19 residues. V was trimmed by 3 bases and J by 0 bases, leaving 22 bases between them. The CDR3: CASSLTGVVERGSTDTQYF. CDR3 sequence (DNA): TGTGCCAGCAGTTTGACAGGGGTGGTGGAGCGGGGTAGCACAGATACGCAGTATTTT.

This clonotype was seen at least ten times. V is TRBV7-8 and J is TRBJ1-4; 9 bases match TRBD1. CDR1 is SGHVS, CDR2 FQNEAQ, per germline. This CDR3 spans 17 amino acids. V shed 5 bases and J 3 bases; nucleotides not matched to a gene: 10. The CDR3 nucleotides are TGTGCCAGCAGCCCGTTACAGGGGGCGAGGGCTAATGAAAAACTGTTTTTT. This gives the protein CASSPLQGARANEKLFF.

This clonotype was seen repeatedly, ten times or more. The rearrangement joins TRBV12-3 or TRBV12-4 to TRBJ2-1, with D perhaps matching TRBD2 (5 bases). The CDR3 runs to 14 residues. Trimming shortened V by 3 bases and J by 7 bases, and 13 bases separated the two germline ends. The CDR3 DNA reads as TGTGCCAGCAGTTTCGGTGGCGGGCCTAATGAGCAGTTCTTC. This encodes CASSFGGGPNEQFF.

This clonotype occurred a few times. The rearrangement uses TRBV28 and TRBJ2-5, with 7 bases that match TRBD2. Germline CDR1 MDHEN, CDR2 SYDVKM. The junction had 7 bases not matched to a gene; V was cut back by 5 bases and J by 7 bases. CDR3 size: 13 residues. CDR3 loop: CASSPSGGGTQYF. DNA for the CDR3: TGTGCCAGCAGTCCTTCGGGGGGAGGGACCCAGTACTTC.

This clonotype was counted a few times. The rearrangement uses TRBV6-2 or TRBV6-3 and TRBJ2-1, with TRBD1 as a possible D gene (6 bases). The germline CDR1 and CDR2 sequences are MNHEY and SVGEGT. This CDR3 has 13 residues. The V end lost 6 bases, the J end lost 11 bases, and 17 bases lay between the germline ends. DNA of the CDR3: TGTGCCAGCAGCCCCGGGACATCGGGTAAGCAGTTCTTC. This sequence encodes CASSPGTSGKQFF.

The CDR3 is CAWRVGGSGETQYF. As DNA, the CDR3 is TGTGCCTGGAGAGTTGGCGGGTCGGGGGAGACCCAGTACTTC. The chain uses TRBV30 and TRBJ2-5; tentatively, D is TRBD2 (5 bases). The CDR3 totals 14 residues. Looked up from germline, CDR1 is GTSNPN and CDR2 is SVGIG (reference sequence). Trimming shortened V by 3 bases and J by 5 bases, and 16 bases separated the two germline ends.

This clonotype was counted ten times or more. V gene TRBV11-2 combines with J gene TRBJ1-1; D gene ambiguous. The CDR3 sequence is 13 residues long. Trimming removed 6 bases from V and 1 base from J, with 9 bases in between. Germline CDR1 and CDR2: SGHAT and FQNNGV. The CDR3 region has the DNA TGTGCCAGCAGGCTCGAACAGAACACTGAAGCTTTCTTT. Its protein product is CASRLEQNTEAFF.

This clonotype has a handful of counts. J is TRBJ1-2 and V is TRBV2, with D uncertain. The V end lost 7 bases, the J end lost 7 bases, and 16 bases lay between the germline ends. Germline CDR1 and CDR2: SNHLY and FYNNEI. The CDR3 runs 13 residues. CDR3 DNA: TGTGCCAGCACCCGGGGTTCGTCGGGTGGCTACACCTTC. Protein: CASTRGSSGGYTF.

This clonotype was picked up many times. The chain is built from TRBV4-1 and TRBJ1-1; D gene ambiguous. The CDR3 sequence is 14 residues long. Per germline, CDR1 MGHRA and CDR2 YSYEKL. Trimming stripped 1 base from V and 1 base from J, with 7 bases between. The CDR3 reads CASSQVSGNTEAFF. The CDR3 DNA follows: TGCGCCAGCAGCCAAGTATCAGGGAACACTGAAGCTTTCTTT.

In its sample, this clonotype was seen a few times. The chain links TRBV5-1 to TRBJ2-7, with D possibly being TRBD1 or TRBD2 (5 bases each). The CDR3 is 14 amino acids. Trimming took 0 bases from V and 5 from J, leaving 12 bases between them. Germline CDR1 and CDR2: SGHRS and YFSETQ. This CDR3 is CASSLEKRGNEQYF. The CDR3 DNA sequence: TGCGCCAGCAGCTTGGAGAAGAGGGGCAACGAGCAGTACTTC.

This clonotype was counted many times. The V gene is TRBV2, the J gene TRBJ1-2, with D uncertain. CDR1 and CDR2 from the germline V gene are SNHLY and FYNNEI. CDR3 length: 14 amino acids. Trimming took 7 bases from V and 2 from J, leaving 14 bases between them. The CDR3 DNA reads TGTGCCAGCACAAGGAACGCAGTAAACTATGGCTACACCTTC. Encoded protein: CASTRNAVNYGYTF.

This clonotype showed up many times. V is TRBV11-2 and J is TRBJ2-5, with 12 bases lining up with TRBD1. The CDR3 runs 15 residues. In germline, CDR1 is SGHAT, CDR2 FQNNGV. Trimming removed 5 bases from V and 4 bases from J; junction bases left unmatched: 5. The CDR3 sequence: CASSARDRGPETQYF. The CDR3 nucleotides are TGTGCCAGCAGCGCGCGGGACAGGGGGCCAGAGACCCAGTACTTC.

This clonotype was seen more than once but under ten times. The chain joins TRBV5-1 to TRBJ1-1, with no clear D. Germline CDR1 reads SGHRS; CDR2 reads YFSETQ. The CDR3 contains 14 residues. Between the trimmed V and J ends, which lost 0 bases and 3 bases, there was a span of 9 bases. The CDR3 loop is CASSLDKVDTEAFF. Written as DNA, the CDR3 is TGCGCCAGCAGCTTGGACAAAGTAGACACTGAAGCTTTCTTT.

The chain has TRBV6-1 and TRBJ2-7; 11 positions agree with TRBD2. The germline V gene has CDR1 MNHNS and CDR2 SASEGT. The CDR3 covers 14 residues. V shed 7 bases and J 2 bases; nucleotides not matched to a gene: 4. Written as DNA, the CDR3 is TGTGCCAGCACCCCTAGCGGGGGGACCTACGAGCAGTACTTC. Its translation is CASTPSGGTYEQYF.

This clonotype occurred many times. The genes are TRBV12-3 or TRBV12-4 and TRBJ2-2; D call uncertain. V was trimmed by 6 bases and J by 6 bases, leaving 20 bases between them. This CDR3 region has 16 residues. The CDR3 DNA reads TGTGCCAGCAGCAACACCATTCAAAGTCTTCCCGGGGAGCTGTTTTTT. Translation gives CASSNTIQSLPGELFF.

This chain uses TRBV20-1 with TRBJ2-7, with D hard to call. The CDR3 loop spans 13 amino acids. V was pared by 6 bases and J by 0 bases, with 12 bases between. CDR1 is DFQATT, CDR2 SNEGSKA, per germline (reference sequence). The CDR3 bases are TGCAGTGCCCGGGCGGAGCCCTCCTACGAGCAGTACTTC. Protein: CSARAEPSYEQYF.

This clonotype showed up just a few times. The chain is built from TRBV27 and TRBJ1-2, with 7 bases that match TRBD1. CDR3 length: 15 residues. CDR1 and CDR2 from the germline V gene are MNHEY and SMNVEV (reference sequence). Unmatched junction bases numbered 7, after V lost 2 bases and J lost 4 bases. The CDR3 reads CASSLVQGHPYGYTF. The CDR3 DNA reads TGTGCCAGCAGTTTAGTACAGGGGCATCCCTATGGCTACACCTTC.

In this sample, this clonotype turned up a few times. The chain recombines TRBV20-1 with TRBJ2-7, with 7 nucleotides matching TRBD2. V lost 4 bases to trimming and J lost 5 bases; unmatched junction nucleotides: 5. Germline V gene data show CDR1 as DFQATT and CDR2 as SNEGSKA (reference sequence). The CDR3 contains 12 residues. The DNA of the CDR3 is TGCAGTGCTAAGGCGGGAGCAGACGAGCAGTACTTC. The encoded protein is CSAKAGADEQYF.

This clonotype was detected many times. This sequence joins TRBV15 and TRBJ2-2; perhaps TRBD2 as D (7 bases). The V end lost 1 base, the J end lost 4 bases, and 19 bases lay between the germline ends. CDR3 size: 18 residues. Germline CDR1 reads LNHNV; CDR2 reads YYDKDF (reference sequence). CDR3 sequence reads: CATSRAAGTGGATGELFF. In nucleotides, the CDR3 is TGTGCCACCAGCAGAGCAGCCGGGACTGGGGGGGCCACCGGGGAGCTGTTTTTT.

The chain couples TRBV12-3 or TRBV12-4 to TRBJ1-3, with no clear D. CDR3 length: 16 amino acids. V was trimmed by 4 bases and J by 1 base, leaving 14 bases between them. CDR3 DNA: TGTGCCAGCAGTTCCCCAGTTCATGCATCTGGAAACACCATATATTTT. This sequence encodes CASSSPVHASGNTIYF.

This clonotype was counted only a few times. V is TRBV4-3 and J is TRBJ2-1, with D possibly matching TRBD1 (5 bases). The germline V and J ends were trimmed by 0 bases and 6 bases, with 9 bases remaining between them. CDR1 is LGHNA and CDR2 is YSLEER in the germline V gene. This CDR3 has 14 amino acids. The CDR3 loop is CASSQEVRVNEQFF. The DNA of the CDR3 is TGCGCCAGCAGCCAAGAGGTCAGGGTCAATGAGCAGTTCTTC.

This clonotype was counted between two and nine times. The chain uses TRBV11-2 and TRBJ1-1, with a possible D match to TRBD1 (5 bases). This CDR3 is built from 12 residues. Looked up from germline, CDR1 is SGHAT and CDR2 is FQNNGV. V lost 3 bases and J 11 bases, leaving 13 bases between the germline ends. In nucleotides, the CDR3 is TGTGCCAGCAGCTTTTTCTTTGGGGGGGCTTTCTTT. Translating it yields CASSFFFGGAFF.

The table lists this clonotype with many counts. The chain couples TRBV9 to TRBJ2-7; 9 nucleotides agree with TRBD2. The CDR3 has 17 amino acids. The germline V gene has CDR1 SGDLS and CDR2 YYNGEE. The ends lost 0 bases at V and 6 bases at J; junction bases unmatched: 13. The CDR3 region is CASSVGGGRANEGEQYF. In DNA, the CDR3 is TGTGCCAGCAGCGTAGGCGGCGGGAGGGCAAATGAGGGCGAGCAGTACTTC.

This clonotype has just a few counts. V and J are TRBV12-3 or TRBV12-4 and TRBJ1-5; TRBD1 aligns across 10 bases. Trimming at V came to 6 bases and at J to 0 bases, leaving 8 bases not matched to a gene. This CDR3 region has 17 residues. In DNA, the CDR3 is TGTGCCAGCAGGTTACGGACAGGGGGTTTTAGCAATCAGCCCCAGCATTTT. Residues: CASRLRTGGFSNQPQHF.

This clonotype showed up many times. V usage is TRBV7-2 and J usage is TRBJ2-7; 7 nucleotides match TRBD1. The CDR3 covers 14 residues. J gave up 4 bases and V 2 bases, and 5 bases lay outside the gene matches. Germline V lookup: CDR1 SGHTA, CDR2 FQGNSA. CDR3 sequence (DNA): TGTGCCAGCAGCTTACACAGGGACAGATACGAGCAGTACTTC. Translated, it gives CASSLHRDRYEQYF.